One T cell receptor (beta chain) is described in this entry. V was shortened by 2 bases and J by 0 bases, with 11 bases between the two germline ends. The germline CDR1 and CDR2 sequences are SGHTA and FQGNSA. The CDR3 spans 15 residues. The data originate from a study of blood T cell repertoires in COVID-19. Across the study: COVID-19 samples collected from the United States, Italy and Spain covered acute and convalescent phases. T cells, B-cell-depleted T cells, or PBMCs provided the cDNA or gDNA that served as material.

Per the original methods: By means of reference gene primer amplification, nucleated cell counts were estimated. TCRdb keeps only in-frame clones here, not all; method: immunoSEQ multiplex PCR. V and J calls and clone size are copied from that table; D and trimming were computed from the DNA. The sample consists of approximately 97,000 clones, roughly four fifths of them appearing once. The specimen was peripheral blood. J is TRBJ2-7 and V is TRBV7-2; D call uncertain. The source is a man in his forties with active or convalescent COVID-19. CDR3 sequence: CASSLTVGPSYEQYF. CDR3 DNA sequence: TGTGCCAGCAGCTTAACGGTTGGTCCCTCCTACGAGCAGTACTTC.